This T cell receptor (beta chain) was captured in a study of PD-1 blockade in classical Hodgkin lymphoma. V shed 5 bases, J shed 6 bases, and the junction held 6 bases outside the gene matches. The CDR3 has 15 residues. Germline-derived CDR1 and CDR2 are PRHDT and FYEKMQ (reference sequence). Study results and limitations: Baseline TCR diversity was reportedly lower in newly diagnosed patients than in healthy donors. It was reported as lower still in relapsed/refractory patients. Repertoires differed for reasons still undefined, possibly disease activity or prior therapy.

Only in-frame clones appear in the TCRdb table, and some are missing; sequencing was by immunoSEQ multiplex PCR. The table lists roughly 2,000 clones, about 80% of them singletons. Worth noting for this clone: The antigen is undetermined.

Time point specified: newly diagnosed, previously untreated cHL patient sample. From thawed PBMCs, CD8+ T cells were isolated by magnetic negative selection. PBMCs representing newly diagnosed, untreated classical Hodgkin lymphoma functioned as the comparison. The genes are TRBV13 and TRBJ2-3, with 12 bases identical to TRBD2. This clonotype was obtained from a human donor with classical Hodgkin lymphoma. Specimen: CD8+ T cells from blood. CDR3 in DNA: TGTGCCAGCAGCCCTGGAACTAGCGGGAGGGATACGCAGTATTTT. Its translation: CASSPGTSGRDTQYF.